This T cell receptor (beta chain) was identified in a study of blood T cell repertoires in COVID-19 (dated by TCRdb to 2020 to 2021). General notes on the study: Samples covering the acute and convalescent phases of COVID-19 were provided by collaborators in the United States, Italy and Spain. The material from the prospective study consisted of cDNA or gDNA derived from T cells, B-cell-depleted T cells, or PBMCs. Subjects who had been exposed to COVID-19, were actively infected with it, or had recovered from it provided the deeply sampled blood TCRbeta repertoires that made up the dataset. The repertoires were released in a freely available public database intended as a resource for research on the immune response to SARS-CoV-2. The samples were drawn from the first 160 participants of the ongoing ImmuneRACE study and from 1,254 subjects provided by 6 global collaborators. A de-identified subject ID, COVID-19 status, age in years and sex were almost always included in the sample metadata. HLA class I and class II types, where available, came from metadata supplied by the sample provider rather than from assay-based typing.

TCRbeta CDR3 regions were amplified from genomic DNA by means of the immunoSEQ Assay, a bias-controlled multiplex PCR. The study's own analysis went as follows. The number of nucleated cells in each sample was estimated from the amplification of reference gene primers within the assay. Sequence reads were collapsed and filtered to measure the absolute abundance of every unique TCRbeta CDR3 rearrangement. For each sample, productive Simpson clonality was calculated as the square root of Simpson's diversity index over productive rearrangements. Entries here come from immuneACCESS through TCRdb and include only in-frame sequences with V and J called. Some clones fail to appear in such tables; in the studies checked, an unresolved V gene covers under half of the shortfall, and the cause of the remainder is unknown. The V and J calls and clone size come from that table; D and trimming were worked out from the DNA. Present in this sample are about 57,000 clones, roughly 87% of which were seen just once. The biggest ten clones account for roughly a fifth of the sample.

What the research found in general, with its limitations: How much clinical and demographic metadata was included differed by source and by participant, and the metadata was provided uncurated.

As to this clone: Its specific antigen is unknown. Base qualities are missing; no much larger clone stands one base away.

A distance of 10 bases separates the germline ends of V and J, which lose 6 bases and 1 base respectively. Via the germline V gene, CDR1 is MNHEY and CDR2 SVGAGI. The CDR3, from cysteine to phenylalanine, totals 13 residues. The kept DNA is CDR3 alone, 39 bases in frame from the first base. In Seattle, one collaborating source enrolled patients while the infection was active and tracked those patients longitudinally over the course of disease. Whole blood was collected in K2EDTA tubes by collaborating institutions according to the institutions' own protocols. For TCRbeta analysis, collaborators shipped samples as frozen whole blood, isolated PBMCs, or DNA extracted from either of those sample types.

The TCR comes from a woman older than 75 with COVID-19, enrolled during active disease. This sequence uses TRBV6-5 and TRBJ2-7; the D segment could be TRBD1, given 6 matching bases. Sample: peripheral blood. The nucleotide sequence is given as TGTGCCAGCAGCCACAGGGAATCCTACGAGCAGTACTTC. Its translation is CASSHRESYEQYF.